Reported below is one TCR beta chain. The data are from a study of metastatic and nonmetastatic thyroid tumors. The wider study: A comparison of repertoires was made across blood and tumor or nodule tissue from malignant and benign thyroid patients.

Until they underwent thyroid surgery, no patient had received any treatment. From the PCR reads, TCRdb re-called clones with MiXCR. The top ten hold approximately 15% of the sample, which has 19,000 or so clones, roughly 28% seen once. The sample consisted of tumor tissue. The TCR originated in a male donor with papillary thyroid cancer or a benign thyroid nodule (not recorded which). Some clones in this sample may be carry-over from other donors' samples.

The CDR3 reads CASSYAGTGGIYEQYF. CDR3 nucleotides: TGTGCCAGCAGTTACGCAGGGACAGGGGGGATCTACGAGCAGTACTTC. V usage is TRBV6-2 or TRBV6-3 and J usage is TRBJ2-7; 11 nucleotides line up with TRBD1. Germline V gene data show CDR1 as MNHEY and CDR2 as SVGEGT. The CDR3 spans 16 residues. V dropped 2 bases and J dropped 3; count of bases not matched to a gene: 6.